These 5 T cell receptor beta chains were all obtained from the same sample, sequenced in a study of T cells in Graves' hyperthyroidism and ophthalmopathy. Amplified regions were TCR beta CDR3 sequences from RNA transcripts. The HTBI primer set drove a first-round RT-PCR of the TCR CDR3. TCRdb re-called the multiplex PCR reads with MiXCR, one entry per CDR3 protein. The sample holds a few hundred thousand distinct CDR3 sequences, roughly 14% seen once. Source material: blood. These receptors originate from a woman aged 30 to 39 with Graves' hyperthyroidism.

There are many counts of this clonotype. The J gene is TRBJ2-1, the V gene TRBV11-2; D is possibly TRBD2 (6 bases). Germline assignment: CDR1 SGHAT and CDR2 FQNNGV. This CDR3 is built from 16 residues. Trimming removed 0 bases at V and 1 base at J, with 10 bases between. The DNA for the CDR3 is TGTGCCAGCAGCTTAGAAGGGACTCTTTCCTACAATGAGCAGTTCTTC. It encodes CASSLEGTLSYNEQFF. Looking up the rest from reference TRBV11-2 and TRBJ2-1 gives the full variable domain: EAGVAQSPRYKIIEKRQSVAFWCNPISGHATLYWYQQILGQGPKLLIQFQNNGVVDDSQLPKDRFSAERLKGVDSTLKIQPAKLEDSAVYLCASSLEGTLSYNEQFFGPGTRLTVL.

The chain recombines TRBV10-3 with TRBJ1-5, with D tentatively TRBD1 (5 bases). The germline gives CDR1 ENHRY, CDR2 SYGVKD. The CDR3 is 12 residues long. With 6 bases removed from V and 6 bases from J, the gap between germline ends came to 9 bases. The CDR3 reads CAIRGDGQPQHF. The DNA of the CDR3 is TGTGCCATCAGGGGGGACGGTCAGCCCCAGCATTTT.

This clonotype was picked up many times. The CDR3 here is CAITRSGRAVDTQYF. The CDR3 bases are TGTGCCATCACGCGTAGCGGGAGGGCCGTAGATACGCAGTATTTT. The chain carries TRBV10-3 and TRBJ2-3, with TRBD2 matching 11 bases. The CDR3 totals 15 residues. The ends lost 7 bases at V and 5 bases at J; junction bases unmatched: 8. Germline CDR1 is ENHRY and CDR2 is SYGVKD.

About this clonotype itself: A much more abundant neighbour one base away suggests this may be a read error. V and J are TRBV18 and TRBJ2-5; possible D gene TRBD2, 6 bases. The V gene's germline CDR1 is KGHSH and CDR2 LQKENI. The CDR3 sequence is 16 residues long. The V gene lost 2 bases and the J gene lost 3 bases, with 16 bases spanning the gap. The DNA of the CDR3 is TGTGCCAGCTCACCAATCCCTAGCGCAGCCAAAGAGACCCAGTACTTC. Amino acid sequence: CASSPIPSAAKETQYF.

Of note for this clonotype: Compared with germline, one end of the junction differs, possibly owing to a read error. This chain links TRBV7-2 with TRBJ1-3, with unresolved D. Germline lookup yields CDR1 SGHTA and CDR2 FQGNSA. There are 13 residues in the CDR3. CDR3 sequence (DNA): TGTGCCAGCAGACGCAACTCTAGAAACACCATATATTTT. Its translation is CASRRNSRNTIYF.